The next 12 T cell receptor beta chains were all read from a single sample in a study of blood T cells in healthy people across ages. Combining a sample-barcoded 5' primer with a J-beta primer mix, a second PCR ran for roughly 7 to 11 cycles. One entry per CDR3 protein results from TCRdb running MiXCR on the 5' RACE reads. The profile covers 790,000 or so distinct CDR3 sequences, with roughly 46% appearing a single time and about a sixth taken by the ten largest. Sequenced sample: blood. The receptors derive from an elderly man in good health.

The CDR3 here is CASSADRAGEAFF. The CDR3 nucleotides are TGTGCCAGCAGCGCTGACAGGGCAGGGGAAGCTTTCTTT. V usage is TRBV5-5 and J usage is TRBJ1-1; 7 nucleotides line up with TRBD1. The CDR3 totals 13 residues. With 4 bases clipped from V and 8 bases from J, the junction kept 8 bases outside the gene matches. The germline gives CDR1 SGHKS, CDR2 YYEKEE (reference sequence).

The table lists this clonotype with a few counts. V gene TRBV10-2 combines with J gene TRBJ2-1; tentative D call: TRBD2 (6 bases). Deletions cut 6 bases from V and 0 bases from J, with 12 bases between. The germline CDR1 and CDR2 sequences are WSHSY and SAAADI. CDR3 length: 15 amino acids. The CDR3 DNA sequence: TGCGCCAGCAGCAATGCGGGACCCTCCTACAATGAGCAGTTCTTC. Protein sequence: CASSNAGPSYNEQFF.

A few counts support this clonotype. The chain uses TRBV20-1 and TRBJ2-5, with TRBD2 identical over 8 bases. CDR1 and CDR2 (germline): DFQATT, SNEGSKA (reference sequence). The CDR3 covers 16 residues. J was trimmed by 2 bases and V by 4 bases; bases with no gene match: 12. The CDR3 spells CSANPGRDPLQETQYF. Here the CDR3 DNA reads TGCAGTGCTAACCCCGGGAGGGACCCGCTACAAGAGACCCAGTACTTC.

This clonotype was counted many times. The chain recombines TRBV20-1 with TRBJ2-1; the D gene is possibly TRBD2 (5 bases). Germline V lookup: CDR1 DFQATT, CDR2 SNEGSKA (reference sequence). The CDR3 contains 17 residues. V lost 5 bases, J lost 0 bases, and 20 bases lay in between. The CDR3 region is CSAPASRRRSSYNEQFF. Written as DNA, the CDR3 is TGCAGTGCTCCAGCTAGTAGGCGGAGGAGCTCCTACAATGAGCAGTTCTTC.

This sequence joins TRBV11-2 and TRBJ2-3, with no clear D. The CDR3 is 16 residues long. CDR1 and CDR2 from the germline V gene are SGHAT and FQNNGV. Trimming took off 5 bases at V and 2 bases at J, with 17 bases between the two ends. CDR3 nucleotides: TGTGCCAGCAGCCACACCTCCGGGCAGGACACAGATACGCAGTATTTT. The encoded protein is CASSHTSGQDTDTQYF.

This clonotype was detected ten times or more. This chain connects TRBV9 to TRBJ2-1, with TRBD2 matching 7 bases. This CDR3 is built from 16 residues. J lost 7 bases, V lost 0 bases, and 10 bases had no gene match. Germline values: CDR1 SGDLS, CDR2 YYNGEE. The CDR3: CASSVEGGSWSNEQFF. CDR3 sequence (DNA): TGTGCCAGCAGCGTAGAAGGCGGGAGCTGGAGTAATGAGCAGTTCTTC.

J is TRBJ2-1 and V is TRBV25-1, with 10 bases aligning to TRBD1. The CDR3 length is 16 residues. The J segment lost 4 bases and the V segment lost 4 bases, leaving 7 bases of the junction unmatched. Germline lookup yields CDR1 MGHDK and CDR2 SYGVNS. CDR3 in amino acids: CASSAKGQGVYNEQFF. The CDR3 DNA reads TGTGCCAGCAGTGCTAAAGGACAGGGGGTTTACAATGAGCAGTTCTTC. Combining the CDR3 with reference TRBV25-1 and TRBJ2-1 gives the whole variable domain EADIYQTPRYLVIGTGKKITLECSQTMGHDKMYWYQQDPGMELHLIHYSYGVNSTEKGDLSSESTVSRIRTEHFPLTLESARPSHTSQYLCASSAKGQGVYNEQFFGPGTRLTVL.

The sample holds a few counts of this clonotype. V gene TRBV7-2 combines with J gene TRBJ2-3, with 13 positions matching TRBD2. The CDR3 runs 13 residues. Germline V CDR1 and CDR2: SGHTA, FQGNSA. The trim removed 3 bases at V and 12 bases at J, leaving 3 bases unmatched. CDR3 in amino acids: CASSLLGLAGQYF. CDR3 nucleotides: TGTGCCAGCAGCTTGTTGGGACTAGCGGGACAGTATTTT.

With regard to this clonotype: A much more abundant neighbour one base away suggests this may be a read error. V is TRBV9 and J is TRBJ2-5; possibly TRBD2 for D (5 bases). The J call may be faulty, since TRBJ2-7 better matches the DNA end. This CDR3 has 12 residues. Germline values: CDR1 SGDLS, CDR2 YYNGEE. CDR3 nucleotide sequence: TGTGCCAGCAGCGTAGGTAGCGACGAGCAGTACTTC. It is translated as CASSVGSDEQYF.

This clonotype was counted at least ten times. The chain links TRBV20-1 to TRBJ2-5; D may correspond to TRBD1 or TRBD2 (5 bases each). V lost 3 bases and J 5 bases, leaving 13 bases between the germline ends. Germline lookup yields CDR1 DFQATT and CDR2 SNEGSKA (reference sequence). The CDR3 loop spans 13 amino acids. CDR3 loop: CSASRDAGETQYF. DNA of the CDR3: TGCAGTGCTAGTCGGGACGCCGGGGAGACCCAGTACTTC.

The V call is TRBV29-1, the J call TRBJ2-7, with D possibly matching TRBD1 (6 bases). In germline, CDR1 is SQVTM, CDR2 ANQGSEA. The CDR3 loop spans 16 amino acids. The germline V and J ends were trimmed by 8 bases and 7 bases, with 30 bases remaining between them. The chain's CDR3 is CSLGDISTSVTDEQYF. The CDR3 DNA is TGCAGCCTTGGGGACATCTCTACCTCCGTCACGGATGAGCAGTACTTC.

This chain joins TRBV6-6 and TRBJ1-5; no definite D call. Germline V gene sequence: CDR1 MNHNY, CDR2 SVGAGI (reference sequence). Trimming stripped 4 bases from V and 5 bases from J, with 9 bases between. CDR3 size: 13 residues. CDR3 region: CASSLSKDQPQHF. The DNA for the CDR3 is TGTGCCAGCAGTTTATCCAAGGATCAGCCCCAGCATTTT.